The rows below give T cell receptor beta chains drawn from one sample of a study of a mutant IDH1 vaccine in newly diagnosed glioma. The antigens for these receptors are not known. Using immunoSEQ multiplex PCR, the repertoire was profiled, and TCRdb retains in-frame clones only, with some absent. Seen here are about 44,000 clones, 65% to 90% observed once, and the top ten hold approximately 4.7%. This sample comprised PBMCs, obtained from a glioma patient whose treatment included an IDH1 peptide vaccine. Source of these receptors: a woman aged 40 to 50 with glioma. Some clones in this sample may be carry-over from other donors' samples. Each CDR3 is given with its conserved first and last residue. The D gene is left open where the match is weak. Rows give clone size only sometimes, using once, few, many, or a class for an expanded clone.

CDR3,DNA,J,size,D,length,V
CASSVAGTNTEAFF,TGTGCCAGCAGCGTAGCAGGTACGAACACTGAAGCTTTCTTT,TRBJ1-1,-,-,14,TRBV9
CASRTGYLGQVKEYF,TGTGCCAGCAGAACCGGTTACCTCGGACAGGTGAAGGAGTACTTC,TRBJ2-5,-,TRBD1,15,TRBV27
CASSMMGGDQPQHF,TGTGCCAGCAGCATGATGGGGGGGGATCAGCCCCAGCATTTT,TRBJ1-5,once,-,14,TRBV7-2
CASSLEVGIRGYTF,TGTGCCAGCAGCTTAGAAGTGGGGATTCGTGGCTACACCTTC,TRBJ1-2,-,-,14,TRBV7-2
CASSGIRGMFF,TGTGCCAGCAGTGGGATTCGCGGAATGTTCTTC,TRBJ2-1,-,-,11,TRBV25-1
CASSPFLYTEAFF,TGTGCCAGCAGTCCCTTCCTTTACACTGAAGCTTTCTTT,TRBJ1-1,-,-,13,TRBV6-1
CASRGSSTDTQYF,TGTGCCAGCAGGGGAAGTAGCACAGATACGCAGTATTTT,TRBJ2-3,-,-,13,TRBV6-1
CASSFSRDSSQPQHF,TGTGCCAGCAGCTTCTCCCGGGACAGTAGCCAGCCCCAGCATTTT,TRBJ1-5,-,TRBD1,15,TRBV7-3
CASSQDYRGGYGYTF,TGCGCCAGCAGCCAAGACTACAGGGGTGGCTATGGCTACACCTTC,TRBJ1-2,few,TRBD1,15,TRBV4-3
CASAERAKNIQYF,TGTGCCAGCGCGGAGCGTGCCAAAAACATTCAGTACTTC,TRBJ2-4,few,-,13,TRBV13
CASSVLDNTEAFF,TGTGCCAGCAGCGTGCTTGACAACACTGAAGCTTTCTTT,TRBJ1-1,-,-,13,TRBV9
CASSLGWAEETQYF,TGCGCCAGCAGCTTGGGATGGGCAGAAGAGACCCAGTACTTC,TRBJ2-5,-,-,14,TRBV5-1
CASSDRTDVTGALHF,TGTGCCAGCAGCGACCGGACGGACGTCACGGGGGCCCTCCACTTT,TRBJ1-6,-,-,15,TRBV7-2
CASRPQANTGELFF,TGTGCCAGCAGGCCACAAGCGAACACCGGGGAGCTGTTTTTT,TRBJ2-2,-,-,14,TRBV2
CASSLGTNQITGELFF,TGTGCCAGCAGCTTAGGGACAAACCAAATCACCGGGGAGCTGTTTTTT,TRBJ2-2,-,-,16,TRBV5-5
CASSVSYRGTEAFF,TGTGCCAGCAGCGTATCGTACAGGGGCACTGAAGCTTTCTTT,TRBJ1-1,medium-sized,TRBD1,14,TRBV9
CASRPRQGTGELFF,TGCGCCAGCAGACCTAGGCAAGGTACCGGGGAGCTGTTTTTT,TRBJ2-2,medium-sized,-,14,TRBV4-3
CASSQDRTVSNEQFF,TGCGCCAGCAGCCAAGACCGCACAGTGTCCAATGAGCAGTTCTTC,TRBJ2-1,-,-,15,TRBV4-3
CASSFRGASGQPQHF,TGTGCCAGCAGTTTCCGGGGCGCGTCGGGTCAGCCCCAGCATTTT,TRBJ1-5,few,-,15,TRBV28
CASSAATGPSTDTQYF,TGTGCCAGCAGTGCCGCCACAGGGCCCAGCACAGATACGCAGTATTTT,TRBJ2-3,-,-,16,TRBV25-1
CASSFDTLNSPLHF,TGCGCCAGCAGCTTTGACACACTAAATTCACCCCTCCACTTT,TRBJ1-6,few,-,14,TRBV5-1
CASSGDRGIGGYTF,TGTGCCAGTAGTGGGGACAGGGGAATAGGCGGCTACACCTTC,TRBJ1-2,-,TRBD1,14,TRBV19
CASSYKGSGNTIYF,TGTGCCAGCAGTTACAAGGGTAGTGGAAACACCATATATTTT,TRBJ1-3,-,-,14,TRBV6-5
CASSLVGGGSSYEQYF,TGCGCCAGCAGCTTGGTTGGCGGGGGCAGCTCCTACGAGCAGTACTTC,TRBJ2-7,few,-,16,TRBV5-1
CASSLWGTNEKLFF,TGCGCCAGCAGCTTGTGGGGCACTAATGAAAAACTGTTTTTT,TRBJ1-4,-,-,14,TRBV5-1
CASSPGLADYEQYF,TGTGCCAGCAGCCCAGGGCTAGCGGACTACGAGCAGTACTTC,TRBJ2-7,-,TRBD2,14,TRBV7-9
CASSLVERRGTDTQYF,TGTGCCAGCAGCTTAGTGGAGCGGAGGGGCACAGATACGCAGTATTTT,TRBJ2-3,once,-,16,TRBV7-2
CASSYPRTGQGTEAFF,TGTGCCAGCAGCTACCCTCGGACAGGGCAGGGCACTGAAGCTTTCTTT,TRBJ1-1,-,TRBD1,16,TRBV7-8
CASSLWSGKEKLFF,TGTGCCAGCAGTTTATGGTCTGGGAAAGAAAAACTGTTTTTT,TRBJ1-4,-,-,14,TRBV28